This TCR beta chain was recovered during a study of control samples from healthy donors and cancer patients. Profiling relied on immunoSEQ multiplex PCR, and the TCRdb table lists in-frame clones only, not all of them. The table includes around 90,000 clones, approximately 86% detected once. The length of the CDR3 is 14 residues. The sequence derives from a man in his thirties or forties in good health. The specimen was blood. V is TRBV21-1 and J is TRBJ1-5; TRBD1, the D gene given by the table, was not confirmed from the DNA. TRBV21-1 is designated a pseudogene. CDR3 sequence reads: CASSKLQGSQPQHF. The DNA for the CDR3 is TGTGCCAGCAGCAAACTGCAGGGAAGTCAGCCCCAGCATTTT.